This T cell receptor beta chain was found in a study of shared clonotypes between healthy human individuals. Naive CD8 isolation took CD45RO-negative cells positively selected for CCR7 and excluded terminally differentiated effector memory CD45RA+ cells. Donors comprised only Caucasian adults living in Nashville, Tennessee. The method was immunoSEQ multiplex PCR; TCRdb's version includes in-frame clones alone and lacks a portion of them. The table has about 2.1 million clones, just over 90% seen once; the top ten hold around 1.8%. Regarding the study as a whole: Even with large depth, rarefaction showed that sorted-subset sequencing was incomplete. Generation of non-shared clonotypes was less probable than generation of clonotypes shared by all four donors. Apart from blood, nothing was sampled; tissue repertoires likely differ.

V lost 7 bases to trimming and J lost 3 bases, with 25 bases between them. From germline, CDR1 is SGHTA and CDR2 FQGNSA. This CDR3 is 17 amino acids long. This clone was recorded only once. Its antigen is undetermined. This clonotype was obtained from a man aged 18 to 29 in good health. Some clones in this sample may be carry-over from other donors' samples. Sequencing used naive CD8+ T cells from PBMCs. This chain links TRBV7-2 with TRBJ2-7; a possible D gene is TRBD1 (7 bases). The CDR3 sequence: CASIDPAGGTDRYEQYF. In DNA form, the CDR3 reads TGTGCCAGCATCGACCCGGCAGGGGGGACTGATCGCTACGAGCAGTACTTC.